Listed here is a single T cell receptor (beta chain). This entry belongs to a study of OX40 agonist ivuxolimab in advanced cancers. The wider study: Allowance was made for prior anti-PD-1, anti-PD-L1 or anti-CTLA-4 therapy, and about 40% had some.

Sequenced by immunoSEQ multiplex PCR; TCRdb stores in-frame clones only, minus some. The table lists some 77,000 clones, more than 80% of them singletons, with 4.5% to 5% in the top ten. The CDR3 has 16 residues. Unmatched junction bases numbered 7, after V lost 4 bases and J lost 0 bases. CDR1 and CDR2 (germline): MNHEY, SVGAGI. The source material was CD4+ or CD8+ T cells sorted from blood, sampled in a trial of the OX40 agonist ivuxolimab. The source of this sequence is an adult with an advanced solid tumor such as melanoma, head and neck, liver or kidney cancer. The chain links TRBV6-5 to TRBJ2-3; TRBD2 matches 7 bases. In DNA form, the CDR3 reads TGTGCCAGCAGTTCTCGGGGTAGCGGGAGCACAGATACGCAGTATTTT. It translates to CASSSRGSGSTDTQYF.